What follows are 12 T cell receptor beta chains derived from one specimen sequenced in a study of cytomegalovirus exposure and HLA in healthy donors (dated by TCRdb to the late 2010s). The library was obtained by the immunoSEQ multiplex PCR assay. A mixture of 60 forward primers for TCR Vbeta segments and 13 reverse primers for TCR Jbeta segments was used in the multiplex PCR. The immuneACCESS repertoire file appears here via TCRdb, limited to in-frame rearrangements. These files lack a portion of the clones; in checked studies, under half of the deficit traces to unresolved V genes, and the cause of the others is not known. For this sample there are tens of thousands of clones; about 80% appear just once. The ten top clones hold under 6.5% of the sample. Material for sequencing was PBMCs. The receptor set was obtained from a man aged 50 to 59 in good health and CMV-seronegative.

The rearrangement uses TRBV6-1 and TRBJ1-2; D call uncertain. The CDR3 has 13 residues. Germline V CDR1 and CDR2: MNHNS, SASEGT. V lost 9 bases and J lost 2, with 13 bases in between. The CDR3 nucleotides are TGTGCCAGTGGGCCGCGGGGAAACTATGGCTACACCTTC. The encoded protein is CASGPRGNYGYTF.

This chain uses TRBV9 with TRBJ2-5, with TRBD2 matching 9 bases. This CDR3 is 17 amino acids long. V dropped 0 bases and J dropped 3; count of bases not matched to a gene: 9. Germline values: CDR1 SGDLS, CDR2 YYNGEE. The CDR3 sequence is CASSVDFMSSGKETQYF. DNA of the CDR3: TGTGCCAGCAGCGTAGATTTTATGTCTAGCGGGAAAGAGACCCAGTACTTC.

V gene TRBV30 combines with J gene TRBJ2-1, with 11 bases fitting TRBD2. The J segment lost 9 bases and the V segment lost 3 bases, leaving 10 bases of the junction unmatched. This CDR3 has 15 amino acids. Germline values: CDR1 GTSNPN, CDR2 SVGIG (reference sequence). DNA for the CDR3: TGTGCCTGGAGGGGGGTAGCGGGGGGGCTGGGTGAGCAGTTCTTC. This translates into CAWRGVAGGLGEQFF.

This sequence joins TRBV18 and TRBJ1-1; 10 nucleotides line up with TRBD1. The CDR3 spans 15 residues. The germline gives CDR1 KGHSH, CDR2 LQKENI. V lost 0 bases to trimming and J lost 6 bases; unmatched junction nucleotides: 4. CDR3 protein: CASSPPGQGGAEAFF. CDR3 coding DNA: TGTGCCAGCTCACCACCTGGACAGGGGGGGGCTGAAGCTTTCTTT.

The chain joins TRBV30 to TRBJ2-1; 15 bases line up with TRBD2. Germline loops: CDR1 GTSNPN, CDR2 SVGIG (reference sequence). V gave up 3 bases and J gave up 9 bases; unmatched junction bases: 6. The CDR3 totals 15 residues. CDR3 coding DNA: TGTGCCTGGAGCCTACTGGGACTAGCGGGAGGTGAGCAGTTCTTC. Residues: CAWSLLGLAGGEQFF.

With respect to this clone: Relative to the germline gene, one junction end is altered; a read error may explain this. The sample holds other DNA sequences that translate to the same CDR3. The V call is TRBV27, the J call TRBJ1-6; no definite D call. The germline CDR1 and CDR2 sequences are MNHEY and SMNVEV (reference sequence). CDR3 length equals 15 residues. CDR3 region: CASSSQATYNSPLHF. In DNA form, the CDR3 reads TGTGCCAGCAGTTCTCAGGCAACTTATAATTCCCCCCTCCACTTT.

The table lists this clone with a few counts. V usage is TRBV18 and J usage is TRBJ1-1; maybe TRBD1 (5 bases). The CDR3 totals 14 residues. The germline CDR1 and CDR2 sequences are KGHSH and LQKENI. The V end was cut by 3 bases, the J end by 3 bases, with 11 bases between. For the CDR3, the DNA is TGTGCCAGCTCACCTCAGGGTGGGGACACTGAAGCTTTCTTT. It specifies CASSPQGGDTEAFF. Full variable domain (rest looked up from reference TRBV18 and TRBJ1-1): NAGVMQNPRHLVRRRGQEARLRCSPMKGHSHVYWYRQLPEEGLKFMVYLQKENIIDESGMPKERFSAEFPKEGPSILRIQQVVRGDSAAYFCASSPQGGDTEAFFGQGTRLTVV.

The rearrangement uses TRBV5-1 and TRBJ1-2; D unresolved. Looked up from germline, CDR1 is SGHRS and CDR2 is YFSETQ. Trimming took off 4 bases at V and 6 bases at J, with 19 bases between the two ends. CDR3 length: 15 residues. Here the CDR3 DNA reads TGCGCCAGCAGCGGCCCGACCGGGGTTGGAGATGGCTACACCTTC. Translation: CASSGPTGVGDGYTF.

V is TRBV30 and J is TRBJ2-7; tentative D call: TRBD1 (5 bases). The CDR3 covers 13 residues. Trimming removed 5 bases at V and 0 bases at J, with 11 bases between. From germline, CDR1 is GTSNPN and CDR2 SVGIG (reference sequence). In DNA form, the CDR3 reads TGTGCCTGGGCACAGGCCACCTCCTACGAGCAGTACTTC. Translation gives CAWAQATSYEQYF.

The genes are TRBV6-5 and TRBJ1-2, with D possibly being TRBD1 (6 bases). V lost 6 bases and J lost 2, with 16 bases in between. Germline assignment: CDR1 MNHEY and CDR2 SVGAGI. This CDR3 has 15 amino acids. The CDR3 spells CASSRLPGANYGYTF. For the CDR3, the DNA is TGTGCCAGCAGCCGCCTACCAGGGGCGAACTATGGCTACACCTTC.

This clone was recorded only once. Here the CDR3 DNA reads TGTGCCAGCAGTTTAGGGGGGTGGACTAATGAAAAACTGTTTTTT. Protein product: CASSLGGWTNEKLFF. The chain couples TRBV27 to TRBJ1-4; TRBD1 might be the D (5 bases). The V and J ends lost 2 bases and 2 bases respectively, with 9 bases between them. The CDR3 spans 15 residues. Germline values: CDR1 MNHEY, CDR2 SMNVEV (reference sequence).

This chain links TRBV27 with TRBJ1-2, with D possibly matching TRBD1 (6 bases). The V end lost 2 bases, the J end lost 8 bases, and 15 bases lay between the germline ends. Per germline, CDR1 MNHEY and CDR2 SMNVEV (reference sequence). This CDR3 spans 14 amino acids. CDR3: CASSLMAGVVGYTF. The CDR3, as DNA: TGTGCCAGCAGTTTAATGGCAGGGGTTGTCGGCTACACCTTC.